This entry is about one T cell receptor beta chain. Its antigen is still unknown. Vbeta (60) and Jbeta (13) primers were used in the PCR. TCRdb's copy holds only in-frame clones and misses some; the assay was immunoSEQ multiplex PCR. Of 150,000 to 200,000 clones listed, over 60% are singletons. This sample is drawn from a study of cytomegalovirus exposure and HLA in healthy donors. Overall study results and limits: Presence/absence analyses rested on an assumption that sequencing depth was roughly uniform across donors.

Looked up from germline, CDR1 is SGHTA and CDR2 is FQGTGA. Trimming removed 3 bases at V and 5 bases at J, with 8 bases between. This CDR3 is built from 13 residues. This sequence joins TRBV7-3 and TRBJ2-1; D ambiguous. This receptor was obtained from a woman aged 25 to 39 in good health and CMV-seronegative. The sequenced sample consisted of PBMCs. Here the CDR3 reads CASSFPPNNEQFF. The CDR3 DNA reads TGTGCCAGCAGCTTTCCCCCTAACAATGAGCAGTTCTTC. The full variable domain, with the rest looked up from reference TRBV7-3 and TRBJ2-1, is GAGVSQTPSNKVTEKGKYVELRCDPISGHTALYWYRQSLGQGPEFLIYFQGTGAADDSGLPNDRFFAVRPEGSVSTLKIQRTERGDSAVYLCASSFPPNNEQFFGPGTRLTVL.